Below, 26 T cell receptor beta chains from the same sample are listed, as sequenced in a study of OX40 agonist ivuxolimab in advanced cancers. Sequenced by immunoSEQ multiplex PCR; TCRdb stores in-frame clones only, minus some. The sample includes under 150,000 clones, about 93% of them seen just once. Source: CD4+ or CD8+ T cells sorted from blood, taken in a trial of the OX40 agonist ivuxolimab. The receptors here all came from an adult with an advanced solid tumor such as melanoma, head and neck, liver or kidney cancer.

The chain employs TRBV7-2 and TRBJ2-1; TRBD1 is a possible D gene (5 bases). V was cut by 3 bases and J by 10 bases, with 10 bases left in between. The CDR3 length is 12 residues. CDR1 and CDR2 (germline): SGHTA, FQGNSA. CDR3: CASSFTNREQFF. CDR3 sequence (DNA): TGTGCCAGCAGCTTCACAAACAGGGAGCAGTTCTTC.

This clone was picked up one time. The genes are TRBV9 and TRBJ1-3; tentative D call: TRBD1 (5 bases). Germline V lookup: CDR1 SGDLS, CDR2 YYNGEE. With 3 bases removed from V and 0 bases from J, the gap between germline ends came to 16 bases. The CDR3 consists of 17 residues. CDR3 nucleotide sequence: TGTGCCAGCAGCGGAGGTGGGACGGTCTTCTCTGGAAACACCATATATTTT. Translating it yields CASSGGGTVFSGNTIYF.

The V gene is TRBV4-1, the J gene TRBJ2-4; D may be TRBD1 (5 bases). CDR3 length: 14 residues. V lost 7 bases and J 6 bases, leaving 16 bases between the germline ends. Germline CDR1 and CDR2: MGHRA and YSYEKL. The CDR3 region has the DNA TGCGCCAGCAAGGTAGGGGCCGGTCCAAACATTCAGTACTTC. This translates into CASKVGAGPNIQYF.

This chain links TRBV6-5 with TRBJ1-5, with D possibly matching TRBD1 (5 bases). The V end was cut by 0 bases, the J end by 0 bases, with 6 bases between. Germline loops: CDR1 MNHEY, CDR2 SVGAGI. CDR3 length equals 15 residues. Here the CDR3 reads CASSYSGVSNQPQHF. CDR3 DNA sequence: TGTGCCAGCAGTTACTCAGGGGTTAGCAATCAGCCCCAGCATTTT.

The gene calls are TRBV5-6 and TRBJ2-6; the D is unclear. CDR3 length: 16 residues. The germline CDR1 and CDR2 sequences are SGHDT and YYEEEE. V shed 2 bases and J shed 0 bases, with 9 bases lying between them. The CDR3 DNA reads as TGTGCCAGCAGCTTCGGGCGGAACTCTGGGGCCAACGTCCTGACTTTC. It yields the protein CASSFGRNSGANVLTF.

The chain is built from TRBV30 and TRBJ1-4, with D unresolved. Per the germline V gene, CDR1 is GTSNPN and CDR2 is SVGIG (reference sequence). V shed 0 bases and J shed 4 bases, with 9 bases lying between them. The CDR3 sequence is 14 residues long. Here the CDR3 DNA reads TGTGCCTGGAGTGTCTTGACACTTAATGAAAAACTGTTTTTT. Amino acids: CAWSVLTLNEKLFF. Complete variable domain (other parts from reference TRBV30 and TRBJ1-4): SQTIHQWPATLVQPVGSPLSLECTVEGTSNPNLYWYRQAAGRGLQLLFYSVGIGQISSEVPQNLSASRPQDRQFILSSKKLLLSDSGFYLCAWSVLTLNEKLFFGSGTQLSVL.

The chain combines TRBV5-5 with TRBJ2-7, with D hard to call. With 4 bases removed from V and 0 bases from J, the gap between germline ends came to 8 bases. Germline V gives CDR1 SGHKS, CDR2 YYEKEE (reference sequence). The CDR3 consists of 13 residues. CDR3 nucleotide sequence: TGTGCCAGCAGCCTCCCGCACTCCTACGAGCAGTACTTC. Its translation: CASSLPHSYEQYF.

The chain carries TRBV29-1 and TRBJ2-3; maybe TRBD2 (6 bases). This CDR3 contains 15 residues. The ends were cut back, 2 bases at V and 1 base at J, with 13 bases in the middle. Germline loops: CDR1 SQVTM, CDR2 ANQGSEA. Here the CDR3 DNA reads TGCAGCGTTGAATCATGGGGACTCCGCACAGATACGCAGTATTTT. It encodes CSVESWGLRTDTQYF.

This chain connects TRBV4-3 to TRBJ2-3; weak D call: TRBD2 (5 bases). CDR3 length equals 17 residues. Between the trimmed V and J ends, which lost 4 bases and 3 bases, there was a span of 20 bases. CDR1 is LGHNA, CDR2 YSLEER, per germline. The CDR3 DNA sequence: TGCGCCAGCAGCCTAGGACTCGGATCTGGTCGGACAGATACGCAGTATTTT. The encoded protein is CASSLGLGSGRTDTQYF.

The gene calls are TRBV7-9 and TRBJ2-7, with a weak D call TRBD1 (5 bases). Germline V lookup: CDR1 SEHNR, CDR2 FQNEAQ (reference sequence). This CDR3 region has 15 residues. V lost 2 bases and J 2 bases, leaving 13 bases between the germline ends. The CDR3 spells CASSLRGTKTYEQYF. The DNA of the CDR3 is TGTGCCAGCAGCTTAAGGGGAACCAAAACCTACGAGCAGTACTTC.

This chain links TRBV5-1 with TRBJ1-2; a possible D gene is TRBD1 (5 bases). CDR1 is SGHRS, CDR2 YFSETQ, per germline. Between the trimmed V and J ends, which lost 2 bases and 8 bases, there was a span of 16 bases. The CDR3 has 14 residues. The DNA of the CDR3 is TGCGCCAGCAGCTTTTCCCGACAGATTGGCGGCTACACCTTC. As protein: CASSFSRQIGGYTF.

The chain combines TRBV5-4 with TRBJ2-7; 9 positions agree with TRBD2. Germline lookup yields CDR1 SGHNT and CDR2 YYREEE (reference sequence). Trimming took 3 bases from V and 4 from J; bases not matched to a gene: 14. CDR3 length: 17 residues. The CDR3 is CASSSPTGTSQRYEQYF. In DNA, the CDR3 is TGTGCCAGCAGCTCCCCAACCGGGACTAGCCAACGATACGAGCAGTACTTC.

CDR3 protein: CASSQGARTNEKLFF. Here the CDR3 DNA reads TGCGCCAGCAGCCAAGGGGCCCGGACTAATGAAAAACTGTTTTTT. The chain recombines TRBV4-3 with TRBJ1-4; D is undetermined. Looked up from germline, CDR1 is LGHNA and CDR2 is YSLEER. Trimming removed 1 base at V and 2 bases at J, with 8 bases between. The CDR3 totals 15 residues.

The genes are TRBV2 and TRBJ1-4, with D unresolved. The CDR3 length is 13 residues. The germline gives CDR1 SNHLY, CDR2 FYNNEI. Trimming stripped 7 bases from V and 4 bases from J, with 10 bases between. CDR3 sequence (DNA): TGTGCCAGCACAGGAAATAATAATGAAAAACTGTTTTTT. It is translated as CASTGNNNEKLFF.

V gene TRBV5-6 combines with J gene TRBJ2-7; D possibly uses TRBD1 or TRBD2 (7 bases each). CDR3 length: 14 residues. Germline V gene data show CDR1 as SGHDT and CDR2 as YYEEEE. V lost 0 bases and J 6 bases, leaving 13 bases between the germline ends. CDR3 DNA: TGTGCCAGCAGCTTGGACAGGGGACTACTCGAGCAGTACTTC. It codes for CASSLDRGLLEQYF.

Only one count was recorded for this clone. This chain links TRBV9 with TRBJ2-2; perhaps TRBD1 as D (7 bases). This CDR3 is built from 16 residues. The ends were cut back, 4 bases at V and 5 bases at J, with 18 bases in the middle. Germline assignment: CDR1 SGDLS and CDR2 YYNGEE. The CDR3 is CASSPQGGQGTGELFF. CDR3 nucleotides: TGTGCCAGCAGCCCCCAGGGGGGACAAGGGACCGGGGAGCTGTTTTTT.

The chain employs TRBV18 and TRBJ2-7; possibly TRBD1 or TRBD2 for D (5 bases each). The V end was cut by 3 bases, the J end by 0 bases, with 9 bases between. The length of the CDR3 is 14 residues. Germline V gene data show CDR1 as KGHSH and CDR2 as LQKENI. This CDR3 is CASSPRGPSYEQYF. The CDR3 nucleotides are TGTGCCAGCTCACCCCGGGGCCCCTCCTACGAGCAGTACTTC.

This clone appeared once. A junction boundary mismatches the germline segment, possibly from a read error. The V call is TRBV6-1, the J call TRBJ2-1; D gene ambiguous. Germline lookup yields CDR1 MNHNS and CDR2 SASEGT. The CDR3 extends over 14 amino acids. The CDR3 bases are TGTGCCAGCTGTGATTGGCAGATTAACAATGAGCAGTTCTTC. It translates to CASCDWQINNEQFF.

The chain couples TRBV9 to TRBJ2-7; unclear D gene. The CDR3 length is 14 residues. CDR1 is SGDLS, CDR2 YYNGEE, per germline. Trimming cost V 4 bases and J 3 bases, with 14 bases left between them. In nucleotides, the CDR3 is TGTGCCAGCAGCACCCGGACCCACAGCTACGAGCAGTACTTC. As protein: CASSTRTHSYEQYF.

This chain connects TRBV5-1 to TRBJ1-2; 9 nucleotides align to TRBD1. The CDR3 sequence is 14 residues long. Germline V gene lookup returns CDR1 SGHRS and CDR2 YFSETQ. With V trimmed by 7 bases and J by 1 base, 5 bases remained unmatched. Here the CDR3 reads CASGQGLGNYGYTF. Written as DNA, the CDR3 is TGCGCCAGCGGACAGGGGCTCGGTAACTATGGCTACACCTTC.

Of note for this clone: An end of the junction differs from the germline gene, which may be a read error. The rearrangement links TRBV7-7 to TRBJ2-7; D call uncertain. Germline V gene sequence: CDR1 SSHAT, CDR2 FNYEAQ (reference sequence). The CDR3 has 14 residues. CDR3 DNA sequence: TGTGCTAGCAGCCCGGACGGTGTCTCCTACGAGCAGTACTTC. Residues: CASSPDGVSYEQYF.

J is TRBJ2-1 and V is TRBV7-2; D possibly corresponds to TRBD1 (5 bases). Germline V gene sequence: CDR1 SGHTA, CDR2 FQGNSA. CDR3 length: 14 residues. V was pared by 1 base and J by 6 bases, with 10 bases between. The DNA of the CDR3 is TGTGCCAGCAGCTTAGTGCGGACATCCAATGAGCAGTTCTTC. This sequence encodes CASSLVRTSNEQFF.

V gene TRBV7-9 combines with J gene TRBJ2-5; perhaps TRBD2 as D (7 bases). The length of the CDR3 is 14 residues. V was trimmed by 2 bases and J by 4 bases, leaving 11 bases between them. Per the germline V gene, CDR1 is SEHNR and CDR2 is FQNEAQ (reference sequence). The CDR3 spells CASSLMGGGETQYF. The CDR3 bases are TGTGCCAGCAGCTTAATGGGAGGGGGAGAGACCCAGTACTTC.

The genes are TRBV10-2 and TRBJ2-7; 8 nucleotides agree with TRBD1. In germline, CDR1 is WSHSY, CDR2 SAAADI. The CDR3 sequence is 15 residues long. Germline trimming cut 5 bases from V and 2 bases from J; bases unmatched to any gene: 8. The DNA of the CDR3 is TGCGCCAGCAGTTCGGCCGGGACAGGACCCTACGAGCAGTACTTC. Its protein product is CASSSAGTGPYEQYF.

The genes are TRBV12-5 and TRBJ2-3; tentatively, D is TRBD1 (7 bases). Germline V gives CDR1 LGHNT, CDR2 FRNRAP. The CDR3 totals 14 residues. V was pared by 6 bases and J by 6 bases, with 16 bases between. Here the CDR3 DNA reads TGTGCTAGTGGCCCCAGGGGGGCCGGGGATACGCAGTATTTT. Protein: CASGPRGAGDTQYF.

The chain joins TRBV29-1 to TRBJ2-7, with TRBD1 as a possible D gene (5 bases). The germline gives CDR1 SQVTM, CDR2 ANQGSEA. V lost 6 bases and J lost 0, with 9 bases in between. This CDR3 spans 12 amino acids. CDR3 sequence: CSVTDNSYEQYF. The CDR3 bases are TGCAGCGTGACGGACAACTCCTACGAGCAGTACTTC.